This T cell receptor (beta chain) was retrieved from a study of blood T cell repertoires in COVID-19. Study as a whole: Samples came from the United States, Italy and Spain, spanning acute and convalescent COVID-19. T cells, B-cell-depleted T cells, or PBMCs supplied cDNA or gDNA.

Libraries were prepared by immunoSEQ multiplex PCR; TCRdb keeps only in-frame clonotypes and omits some of them. The sample shows some 190,000 clones, 80% of them seen only once. No more than 2 weeks before study entry, exposed participants had met a case of COVID-19. The CDR3 covers 15 residues. CDR1 is SGHTS, CDR2 YDEGEE, per germline. V lost 1 base to trimming and J lost 9 bases, with 17 bases between them. This chain uses TRBV5-8 with TRBJ2-4; weak D call: TRBD2 (6 bases). The clonotype comes from a man in his fifties or sixties who had been exposed to COVID-19. Material: PBMCs or T cells enriched from blood (not recorded which). CDR3 amino acids: CASSLRGVQGGIQYF. CDR3 coding DNA: TGTGCCAGCAGCTTGAGGGGCGTGCAGGGAGGCATTCAGTACTTC.